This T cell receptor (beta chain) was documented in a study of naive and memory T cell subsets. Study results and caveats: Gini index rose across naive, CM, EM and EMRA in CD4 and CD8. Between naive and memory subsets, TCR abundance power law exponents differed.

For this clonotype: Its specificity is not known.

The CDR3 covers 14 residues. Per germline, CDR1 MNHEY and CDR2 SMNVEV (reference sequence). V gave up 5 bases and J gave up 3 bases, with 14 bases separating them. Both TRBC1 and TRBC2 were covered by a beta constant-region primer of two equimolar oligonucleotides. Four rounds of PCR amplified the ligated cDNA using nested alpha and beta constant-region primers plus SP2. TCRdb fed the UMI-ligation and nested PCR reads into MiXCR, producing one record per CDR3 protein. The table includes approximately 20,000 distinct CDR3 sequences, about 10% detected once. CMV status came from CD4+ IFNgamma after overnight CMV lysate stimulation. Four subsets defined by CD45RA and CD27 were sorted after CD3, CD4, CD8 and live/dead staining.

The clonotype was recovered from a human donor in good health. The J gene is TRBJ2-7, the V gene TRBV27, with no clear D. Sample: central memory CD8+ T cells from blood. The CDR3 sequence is CASSGFSASYEQYF. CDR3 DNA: TGTGCCAGCAGTGGGTTCAGTGCGAGCTACGAGCAGTACTTC.